A single T cell receptor beta chain is shown here with its context. These data belong to a study of T-cell memory formation after mild COVID-19. TCRdb recomputed calls from the 5' RACE reads with MiXCR, one row per CDR3 protein. The sample has a few hundred thousand distinct CDR3 sequences, approximately 24% seen once; the top ten hold 8.5% to 9%. V lost 0 bases and J lost 4, with 12 bases in between. This CDR3 contains 14 residues. From germline, CDR1 is DFQATT and CDR2 SNEGSKA (reference sequence). The J gene is TRBJ1-1, the V gene TRBV20-1; D may be TRBD1 (5 bases). Sequencing was done on a sample of PBMCs or a T cell subset sorted from them (not recorded which). This TCR was sampled from an adult woman who had mild COVID-19 (a few samples of this study predate the infection). Cell type and time point are not known. DNA for the CDR3: TGCAGTGCTAGAGATCGGGCGGGGGGCACTGAAGCTTTCTTT. As protein: CSARDRAGGTEAFF.